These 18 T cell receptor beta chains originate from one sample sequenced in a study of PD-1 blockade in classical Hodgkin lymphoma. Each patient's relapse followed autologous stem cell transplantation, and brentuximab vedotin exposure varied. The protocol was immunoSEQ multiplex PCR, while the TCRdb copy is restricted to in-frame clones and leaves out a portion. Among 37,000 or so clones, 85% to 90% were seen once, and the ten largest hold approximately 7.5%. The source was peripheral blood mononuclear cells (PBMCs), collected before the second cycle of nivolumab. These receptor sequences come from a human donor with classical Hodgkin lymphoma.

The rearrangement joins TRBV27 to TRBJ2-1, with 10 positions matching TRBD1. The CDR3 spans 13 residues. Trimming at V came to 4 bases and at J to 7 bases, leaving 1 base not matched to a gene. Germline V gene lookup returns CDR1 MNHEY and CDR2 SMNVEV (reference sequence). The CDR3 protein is CASSWDRGNEQFF. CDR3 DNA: TGTGCCAGCAGTTGGGACAGGGGTAATGAGCAGTTCTTC.

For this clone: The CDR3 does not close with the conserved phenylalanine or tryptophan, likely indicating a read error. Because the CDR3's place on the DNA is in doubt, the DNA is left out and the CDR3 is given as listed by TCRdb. The CDR3 is CASSVVTGGPLG. The V and J genes are TRBV9 and TRBJ2-7; the DNA was not compared with TRBD1, the D call given in the table. Termini included, the CDR3 measures 12 amino acids. In germline, CDR1 is SGDLS, CDR2 YYNGEE.

The CDR3 DNA reads as TGTGCCAGCAGTTTAAGAGATGAGCAGTTCTTC. Amino acid sequence: CASSLRDEQFF. This chain uses TRBV27 with TRBJ2-1; the D is unclear. The CDR3 extends over 11 amino acids. V was shortened by 2 bases and J by 8 bases, with 4 bases between the two germline ends. Germline V gene lookup returns CDR1 MNHEY and CDR2 SMNVEV (reference sequence).

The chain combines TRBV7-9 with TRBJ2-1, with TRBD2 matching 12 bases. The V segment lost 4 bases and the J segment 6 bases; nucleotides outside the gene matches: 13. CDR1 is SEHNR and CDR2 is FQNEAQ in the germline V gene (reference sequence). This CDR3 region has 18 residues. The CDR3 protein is CASSSRTSGKGLSNEQFF. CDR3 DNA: TGTGCCAGCAGCTCAAGGACTAGCGGGAAGGGCCTCTCCAATGAGCAGTTCTTC.

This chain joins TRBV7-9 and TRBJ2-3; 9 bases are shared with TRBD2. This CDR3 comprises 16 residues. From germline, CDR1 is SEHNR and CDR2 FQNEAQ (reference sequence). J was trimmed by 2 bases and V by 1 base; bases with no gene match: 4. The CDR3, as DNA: TGTGCCAGCAGCTTAGGCGGGGGGGCCCTCACAGATACGCAGTATTTT. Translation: CASSLGGGALTDTQYF. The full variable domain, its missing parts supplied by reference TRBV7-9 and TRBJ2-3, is DTGVSQNPRHKITKRGQNVTFRCDPISEHNRLYWYRQTLGQGPEFLTYFQNEAQLEKSRLLSDRFSAERPKGSFSTLEIQRTEQGDSAMYLCASSLGGGALTDTQYFGPGTRLTVL.

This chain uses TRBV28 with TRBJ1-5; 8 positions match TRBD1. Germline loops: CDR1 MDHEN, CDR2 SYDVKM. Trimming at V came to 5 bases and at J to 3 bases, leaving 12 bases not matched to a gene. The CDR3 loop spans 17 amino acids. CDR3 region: CASSLRRTGLNNQPQHF. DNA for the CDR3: TGTGCCAGCAGTCTACGCCGGACAGGGTTAAACAATCAGCCCCAGCATTTT.

The CDR3 DNA reads as TGTGCCAGCAGCCAAGATAGCCGGGGATTCCACTACGAGCAGTACTTC. This gives the protein CASSQDSRGFHYEQYF. The chain combines TRBV14 with TRBJ2-7; D perhaps matches TRBD2 (5 bases). There are 16 residues in the CDR3. From germline, CDR1 is SGHDN and CDR2 FVKESK. V lost 0 bases and J lost 3, with 15 bases in between.

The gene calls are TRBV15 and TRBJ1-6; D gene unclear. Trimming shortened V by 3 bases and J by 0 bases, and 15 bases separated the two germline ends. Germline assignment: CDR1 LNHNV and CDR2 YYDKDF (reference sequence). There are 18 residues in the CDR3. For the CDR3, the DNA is TGTGCCACCAGCAGTGATACGTGGGAAAGCTCCTATAATTCACCCCTCCACTTT. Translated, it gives CATSSDTWESSYNSPLHF.

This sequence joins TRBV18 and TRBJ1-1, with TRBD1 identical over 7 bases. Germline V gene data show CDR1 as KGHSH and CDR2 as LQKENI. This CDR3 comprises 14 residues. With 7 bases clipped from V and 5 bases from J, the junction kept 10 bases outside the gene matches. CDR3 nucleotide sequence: TGTGCCAGCTGTCCCCAGGGGGTGCCTACTGAAGCTTTCTTT. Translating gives CASCPQGVPTEAFF. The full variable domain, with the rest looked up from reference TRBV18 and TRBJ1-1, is NAGVMQNPRHLVRRRGQEARLRCSPMKGHSHVYWYRQLPEEGLKFMVYLQKENIIDESGMPKERFSAEFPKEGPSILRIQQVVRGDSAAYFCASCPQGVPTEAFFGQGTRLTVV.

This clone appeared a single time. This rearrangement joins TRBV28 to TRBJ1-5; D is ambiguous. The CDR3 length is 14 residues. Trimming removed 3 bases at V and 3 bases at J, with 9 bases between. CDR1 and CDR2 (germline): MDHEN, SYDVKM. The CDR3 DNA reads TGTGCCAGCAGTTTCGAAGCGGACAATCAGCCCCAGCATTTT. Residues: CASSFEADNQPQHF.

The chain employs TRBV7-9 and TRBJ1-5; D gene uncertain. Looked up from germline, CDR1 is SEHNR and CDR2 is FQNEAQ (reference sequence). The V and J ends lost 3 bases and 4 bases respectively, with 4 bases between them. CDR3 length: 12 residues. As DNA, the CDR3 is TGTGCCAGCAGCTTTCTTAATCAGCCCCAGCATTTT. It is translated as CASSFLNQPQHF.

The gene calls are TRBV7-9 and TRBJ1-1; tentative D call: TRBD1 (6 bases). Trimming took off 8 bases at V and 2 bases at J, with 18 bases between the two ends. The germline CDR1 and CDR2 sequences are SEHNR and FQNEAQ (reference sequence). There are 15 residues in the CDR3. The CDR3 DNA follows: TGTGCCAGCCAAGGAGTAGGGACACCTAACACTGAAGCTTTCTTT. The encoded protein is CASQGVGTPNTEAFF.

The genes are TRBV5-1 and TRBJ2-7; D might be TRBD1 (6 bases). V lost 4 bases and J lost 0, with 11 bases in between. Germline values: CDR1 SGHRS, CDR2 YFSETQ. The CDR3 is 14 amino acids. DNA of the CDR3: TGCGCCAGCAGCCCACAGGGATTCTCCTACGAGCAGTACTTC. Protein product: CASSPQGFSYEQYF.

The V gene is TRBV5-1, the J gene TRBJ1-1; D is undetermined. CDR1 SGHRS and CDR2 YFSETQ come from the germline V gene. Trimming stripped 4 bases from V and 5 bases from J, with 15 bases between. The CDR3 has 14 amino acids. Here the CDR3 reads CASSVTVTGTEAFF. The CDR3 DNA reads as TGCGCCAGCAGCGTGACCGTGACCGGGACTGAAGCTTTCTTT.

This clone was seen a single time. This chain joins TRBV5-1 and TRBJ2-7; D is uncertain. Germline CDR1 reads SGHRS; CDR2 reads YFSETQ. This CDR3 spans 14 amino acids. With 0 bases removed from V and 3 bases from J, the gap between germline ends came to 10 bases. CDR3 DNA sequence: TGCGCCAGCAGCTTGGGAGTCGCCCTCTACGAGCAGTACTTC. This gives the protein CASSLGVALYEQYF. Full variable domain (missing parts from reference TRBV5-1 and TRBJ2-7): KAGVTQTPRYLIKTRGQQVTLSCSPISGHRSVSWYQQTPGQGLQFLFEYFSETQRNKGNFPGRFSGRQFSNSRSEMNVSTLELGDSALYLCASSLGVALYEQYFGPGTRLTVT.

The CDR3 is CASSPSSGVGETQYF. Written as DNA, the CDR3 is TGCGCCAGCAGCCCAAGTAGCGGGGTCGGGGAGACCCAGTACTTC. The rearrangement uses TRBV10-1 and TRBJ2-5; TRBD2 matches 8 bases. From germline, CDR1 is WNHNN and CDR2 SYGVQD (reference sequence). The trim removed 6 bases at V and 5 bases at J, leaving 11 bases unmatched. This CDR3 region has 15 residues.

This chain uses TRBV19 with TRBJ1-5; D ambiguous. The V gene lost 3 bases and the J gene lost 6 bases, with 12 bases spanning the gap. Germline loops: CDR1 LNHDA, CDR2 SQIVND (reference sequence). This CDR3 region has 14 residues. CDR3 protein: CASSIDSLGQPQHF. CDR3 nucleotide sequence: TGTGCCAGTAGTATCGATTCTTTGGGTCAGCCCCAGCATTTT.

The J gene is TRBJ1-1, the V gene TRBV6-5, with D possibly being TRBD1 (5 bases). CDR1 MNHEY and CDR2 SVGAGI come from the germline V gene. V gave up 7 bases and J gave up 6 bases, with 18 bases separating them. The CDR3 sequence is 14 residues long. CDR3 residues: CASNSDSPWSEAFF. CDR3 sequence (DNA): TGTGCCAGCAACTCCGACAGCCCTTGGTCTGAAGCTTTCTTT.